The 22 T cell receptor beta chains in this list originate from one sample, sequenced in a study of T cell responses to AZD1222 COVID-19 vaccine. TCRdb's copy holds only in-frame clones and misses some; the assay was immunoSEQ multiplex PCR. The data show 140,000 to 150,000 clones, about 93% seen once. The input for sequencing was peripheral blood, taken on day 0 of AZD1222 vaccination. The receptors were sampled from an adult in good health.

The CDR3 reads CASSMTGVNSPLHF. The CDR3 DNA reads TGTGCCAGTAGTATGACAGGCGTTAATTCACCCCTCCACTTT. The chain uses TRBV19 and TRBJ1-6; maybe TRBD1 (6 bases). This CDR3 spans 14 amino acids. Per germline, CDR1 LNHDA and CDR2 SQIVND (reference sequence). Trimming took off 3 bases at V and 6 bases at J, with 9 bases between the two ends.

CDR3 sequence (DNA): TGTGCCTGGAGCCGAGGAGGGACAGGGATCAATTCACCCCTCCACTTT. Amino acid sequence: CAWSRGGTGINSPLHF. The chain couples TRBV30 to TRBJ1-6; 9 bases agree with TRBD1. CDR3 length: 16 residues. Germline V lookup: CDR1 GTSNPN, CDR2 SVGIG (reference sequence). V shed 3 bases and J 7 bases; nucleotides not matched to a gene: 10.

CDR3: CASSQGTGISYEQYF. The CDR3 region has the DNA TGCGCCAGCAGCCAAGGGACGGGGATTTCCTACGAGCAGTACTTC. The chain carries TRBV4-3 and TRBJ2-7; perhaps TRBD2 as D (5 bases). The CDR3 has 15 amino acids. Germline CDR1 reads LGHNA; CDR2 reads YSLEER. The ends were cut back, 1 base at V and 1 base at J, with 11 bases in the middle.

The genes are TRBV30 and TRBJ2-3; 10 bases line up with TRBD1. The CDR3 is made up of 15 amino acids. The germline V gene has CDR1 GTSNPN and CDR2 SVGIG (reference sequence). The trim removed 2 bases at V and 1 base at J, leaving 3 bases unmatched. CDR3 loop: CAWSRGTGGTDTQYF. CDR3 DNA: TGTGCCTGGAGTCGGGGGACAGGGGGCACAGATACGCAGTATTTT.

This rearrangement joins TRBV18 to TRBJ1-2; possibly TRBD1 for D (5 bases). Germline V gene lookup returns CDR1 KGHSH and CDR2 LQKENI. The CDR3 is made up of 12 amino acids. V lost 6 bases, J lost 10 bases, and 15 bases lay in between. This CDR3 reads CASSTGTDYYTF. DNA for the CDR3: TGTGCCAGCTCTACGGGGACGGATTACTACACCTTC.

The chain couples TRBV11-2 to TRBJ1-1, with D uncertain. CDR1 is SGHAT and CDR2 is FQNNGV in the germline V gene. V was trimmed by 7 bases and J by 1 base, leaving 13 bases between them. The CDR3 runs to 14 residues. In nucleotides, the CDR3 is TGTGCCAGCACCTTTGGGTTCGAGAACACTGAAGCTTTCTTT. The encoded protein is CASTFGFENTEAFF.

This clone was counted once. This chain links TRBV7-2 with TRBJ1-6; 7 bases match TRBD1. The CDR3 loop spans 15 amino acids. Trimming removed 1 base from V and 6 bases from J; junction bases left unmatched: 3. Germline assignment: CDR1 SGHTA and CDR2 FQGNSA. The CDR3 reads CASSLVGTVNSPLHF. CDR3 nucleotide sequence: TGTGCCAGCAGCTTAGTGGGGACAGTTAATTCACCCCTCCACTTT.

CDR3 region: CASSSGTGSYNEQFF. For the CDR3, the DNA is TGTGCCAGCTCATCCGGGACAGGCTCCTACAATGAGCAGTTCTTC. The chain couples TRBV18 to TRBJ2-1; 8 nucleotides match TRBD1. The germline V gene has CDR1 KGHSH and CDR2 LQKENI. The CDR3 has 15 amino acids. V lost 5 bases to trimming and J lost 0 bases; unmatched junction nucleotides: 3. The whole variable domain, remainder taken from reference TRBV18 and TRBJ2-1, is NAGVMQNPRHLVRRRGQEARLRCSPMKGHSHVYWYRQLPEEGLKFMVYLQKENIIDESGMPKERFSAEFPKEGPSILRIQQVVRGDSAAYFCASSSGTGSYNEQFFGPGTRLTVL.

V is TRBV28 and J is TRBJ1-4, with 7 bases fitting TRBD1. The CDR3 extends over 15 amino acids. Looked up from germline, CDR1 is MDHEN and CDR2 is SYDVKM. J lost 7 bases, V lost 4 bases, and 9 bases had no gene match. CDR3 sequence (DNA): TGTGCCAGCAGTTACACAGGGGACGCAGGTGAAAAACTGTTTTTT. Translation: CASSYTGDAGEKLFF.

The rearrangement joins TRBV3-1 (or the pseudogene TRBV3-2) to TRBJ2-7; TRBD2 is a possible D gene (7 bases). Looked up from germline, CDR1 is LGHDT and CDR2 is YNNKEL (reference sequence). Trimming left V 4 bases short and J 0 bases short, with 10 bases between. The CDR3 has 14 residues. CDR3 nucleotides: TGTGCCAGCAGCCGGGCGGGGGCCTCCTACGAGCAGTACTTC. Its protein is CASSRAGASYEQYF.

The rearrangement uses TRBV6-5 and TRBJ1-5; TRBD1 might be the D (5 bases). The CDR3 sequence is 13 residues long. In germline, CDR1 is MNHEY, CDR2 SVGAGI. V gave up 6 bases and J gave up 3 bases, with 9 bases separating them. The CDR3 here is CASSETDNQPQHF. The CDR3 region has the DNA TGTGCCAGCAGCGAGACAGACAATCAGCCCCAGCATTTT.

The V gene is TRBV2, the J gene TRBJ2-4; the match to TRBD2 covers 11 bases. Per germline, CDR1 SNHLY and CDR2 FYNNEI. V lost 3 bases and J lost 5; bases outside the gene matches: 15. The CDR3 totals 19 residues. The CDR3 coding sequence is TGTGCCAGCAGTGAGGGTTCGGCTACTAGCGGGGGAGTCCAAAACATTCAGTACTTC. It is translated as CASSEGSATSGGVQNIQYF.

The CDR3 DNA follows: TGTGCCAGCAGCTTGTATTTGAACACTGAAGCTTTCTTT. It specifies CASSLYLNTEAFF. This rearrangement joins TRBV7-9 to TRBJ1-1; D is unresolved. Germline V gene data show CDR1 as SEHNR and CDR2 as FQNEAQ (reference sequence). Deletions cut 3 bases from V and 0 bases from J, with 5 bases between. This CDR3 has 13 amino acids.

The chain links TRBV6-5 to TRBJ1-5; 8 nucleotides align to TRBD1. This CDR3 has 14 residues. The V segment lost 10 bases and the J segment 0 bases; nucleotides outside the gene matches: 5. Germline V gene data show CDR1 as MNHEY and CDR2 as SVGAGI. The CDR3 DNA sequence: TGTGCCACGCAGACAGGGGCTAGCAATCAGCCCCAGCATTTT. It is translated as CATQTGASNQPQHF.

With regard to this clone: Other nucleotide sequences from this sample produce the same CDR3. The chain joins TRBV18 to TRBJ1-6, with D perhaps TRBD1 (6 bases). CDR3 length: 14 amino acids. Per germline, CDR1 KGHSH and CDR2 LQKENI. The ends were cut back, 3 bases at V and 6 bases at J, with 9 bases in the middle. The DNA of the CDR3 is TGTGCCAGCTCACCGACAGGAACTAATTCACCCCTCCACTTT. Protein: CASSPTGTNSPLHF.

V is TRBV19 and J is TRBJ2-1; D is unresolved. With 1 base removed from V and 5 bases from J, the gap between germline ends came to 12 bases. This CDR3 has 15 amino acids. Germline V gene sequence: CDR1 LNHDA, CDR2 SQIVND (reference sequence). CDR3 sequence (DNA): TGTGCCAGTAGTATAGGTGGGTCACCGAACAATGAGCAGTTCTTC. Translating it yields CASSIGGSPNNEQFF.

This rearrangement joins TRBV11-3 to TRBJ2-1, with D perhaps matching TRBD1 or TRBD2 (5 bases each). This CDR3 contains 16 residues. The V gene's germline CDR1 is SGHNT and CDR2 YENEEA. V lost 1 base, J lost 1 base, and 11 bases lay in between. In nucleotides, the CDR3 is TGTGCCAGCAGCTTAGGAGAGGGGTCGTCCTACAATGAGCAGTTCTTC. It is translated as CASSLGEGSSYNEQFF.

The gene calls are TRBV6-5 and TRBJ2-7, with 9 bases identical to TRBD1. The CDR3 is 13 residues long. The J segment lost 4 bases and the V segment lost 6 bases, leaving 4 bases of the junction unmatched. The germline V gene encodes CDR1 MNHEY and CDR2 SVGAGI. CDR3 DNA: TGTGCCAGCAGCAGGGACAGGGAGTACGAGCAGTACTTC. Protein sequence: CASSRDREYEQYF.

The chain carries TRBV7-9 and TRBJ1-2; the D is unclear. The CDR3 is made up of 12 amino acids. V was clipped by 5 bases and J by 8 bases, with 12 bases between them. Germline-derived CDR1 and CDR2 are SEHNR and FQNEAQ (reference sequence). CDR3 DNA: TGTGCCAGCAGCCCAGGCGGCGGCGGCTACACCTTC. Translated: CASSPGGGGYTF.

The chain joins TRBV5-6 to TRBJ1-1, with TRBD1 as a possible D gene (6 bases). CDR3 length equals 15 residues. Germline values: CDR1 SGHDT, CDR2 YYEEEE. Trimming removed 1 base from V and 0 bases from J, with 10 bases in between. In nucleotides, the CDR3 is TGTGCCAGCAGCTTGATCTCAGGGGTGAACACTGAAGCTTTCTTT. This codes for CASSLISGVNTEAFF.

The chain combines TRBV11-2 with TRBJ1-3; D is unclear. CDR1 SGHAT and CDR2 FQNNGV come from the germline V gene. The CDR3 has 16 residues. V was pared by 0 bases and J by 0 bases, with 9 bases between. The CDR3 nucleotides are TGTGCCAGCAGCTTAGATCGGGCCGTCTCTGGAAACACCATATATTTT. As protein: CASSLDRAVSGNTIYF.

Here the CDR3 reads CASSSTSGGNEQFF. DNA of the CDR3: TGTGCCAGCAGCTCGACTAGCGGGGGGAATGAGCAGTTCTTC. The chain uses TRBV7-3 and TRBJ2-1; 13 bases fit TRBD2. Unmatched junction bases numbered 1, after V lost 4 bases and J lost 7 bases. The CDR3 consists of 14 residues. Germline-derived CDR1 and CDR2 are SGHTA and FQGTGA.